The text below deals with one T cell receptor (beta chain). The antigen it recognizes is unknown. Base qualities are not recorded, but no much larger clone differs from it by a single base. As encoded in the germline V gene, CDR1 is MGHRA while CDR2 is YSYEKL. V is shortened by 3 bases, J by 2 bases, and the region joining them spans 14 bases. Reading from cysteine to valine, the CDR3 counts 15 amino acids. Kept here is only the CDR3 DNA, which spans 45 bases and is read in frame from base 1. The data were taken from a study of T-cell memory formation after mild COVID-19 (TCRdb year 2021). With respect to the entire study: TCR sequence clusters from the two donors were largely donor specific. T-cell clones expanding and contracting after mild COVID-19 in a couple of donors were tracked by longitudinal TCRalpha and TCRbeta repertoire sequencing. Two young, previously healthy adult volunteers, one female and one male, were included in the cohort.

Overall results and qualifications from the work: SARS-CoV-2 specificity of the second-wave clones peaking on day 37 was not confirmed. Clones contracting from day 15 to 85 had balanced CD4/CD8 phenotypes, while a second wave expanding from day 15 to 37 was biased towards CD4+. Contracting CD4+ clones were found mainly in CM and EM memory subsets, while CD8+ clones were enriched in EMRA. The study covered only a couple of mild cases, and larger cohorts including severe cases with pre-infection samples were considered necessary. Some responding clones were detected in pre-infection memory, which suggested that pre-existing cross-reactive memory T cells had joined the SARS-CoV-2 response.

Sequencing took place on an Illumina NovaSeq 6000. cDNA libraries for TCRalpha and TCRbeta were prepared by 5'RACE using constant-segment primers, with sample barcodes and unique molecular identifiers added. RNA was extracted from every sample with Trizol reagent. Amplification of the libraries took two PCR steps, and the second step added a second sample barcode plus Illumina TruSeq adapters. Libraries were sequenced on an Illumina NovaSeq with 2 x 150 bp paired-end reads. The source study handled its data this way. Demultiplexing of reads and collapsing into UMI-guided consensus sequences were performed with migec v1.2.7. Using mixcr v2.1.11, the UMI consensuses were aligned to TRA and TRB V and J templates and assembled into clonotypes. Clonotypes were classified as expanded or contracted when called significant by both edgeR and NoisET, with noise models trained on biological replicates. For edgeR calls, a false discovery rate-adjusted p below 0.01 and a log2 fold-change threshold of 1 were applied. PCA with hierarchical clustering of max-normalized trajectories of the 1000 most abundant clonotypes was used as exploratory dynamics analysis. Each responding clone was given a CD4 or CD8 phenotype based on the CD4+ and CD8+ repertoires, which had been sequenced separately. Using fastp at Q25 and MiXCR, TCRdb reprocessed the public reads and kept productive beta chains. For every CDR3 protein sequence, its rows merge into one entry that carries the most common genes and DNA. The V and J calls here are based on TCRdb, not the publication. The sample records roughly 340,000 distinct CDR3 sequences, about 20% of which are singletons. In total, the top ten clones hold around 20% of the sample.

PBMCs were isolated by Ficoll-Paque density gradient centrifugation. The chain joins TRBV4-1 to TRBJ2-7; TRBD1 is a possible D gene, resting on 6 matching bases. Sequenced material: PBMCs or a T cell subset sorted from them (not recorded which). This TCR derives from a young man who had mild COVID-19 (a few samples of this study predate the infection). The sample titles of this study are shuffled in the database, so cell type and time point are left out; the donor was told from shared clones. The DNA sequence is TGCGCCAGCAGCCACCAACCAGGGGCCGCCTACGAGCAGTACGTC. This encodes CASSHQPGAAYEQYV.